The rows below give T cell receptor beta chains drawn from one sample of a study of blood T cells in healthy people across ages. TCRdb ran MiXCR on the 5' RACE reads and lists one entry per CDR3 protein. Of some 750,000 distinct CDR3 sequences listed, approximately 21% are singletons. Material: blood. These receptors all come from an older man in good health. CDR3s include the opening cysteine and the closing phenylalanine or tryptophan. A D gene is named only where the DNA matches it firmly. Clone size, where shown, is once, few, many, or a class for clones that have expanded.

CDR3nt | CDR3aa | d_gene | abundance | j_gene | v_gene
TGTGCCAGCAGTCCCCTGACCGGGACAGGGCCTCTTATGAACACTGAAGCTTTCTTT | CASSPLTGTGPLMNTEAFF | TRBD1 | few | TRBJ1-1 | TRBV12-3/TRBV12-4
TGTGCCAGCCGTACCTGGGGTAACACTGAAGCTTTCTTT | CASRTWGNTEAFF | NA | NA | TRBJ1-1 | TRBV12-3/TRBV12-4
TGCAGTGCTAGAGATTCTAACGGCCGCAGGGGCAGTAGAAACACCATATATTTT | CSARDSNGRRGSRNTIYF | NA | many | TRBJ1-3 | TRBV20-1
TGCAGTGCTAGAGGGACAGGGGCGCAGTACGAGCAGTACTTC | CSARGTGAQYEQYF | TRBD1 | few | TRBJ2-7 | TRBV20-1
TGTGCCAGCAGTGAAGCGGAATCGGTGGACAGGGGCCCAGTTAGTGCCGAAGCTTTCTTT | CASSEAESVDRGPVSAEAFF | TRBD1 | few | TRBJ1-1 | TRBV2
TGTGCCAGCAGGGGGACTAGCTACAATGAGCAGTTCTTC | CASRGTSYNEQFF | TRBD2 | many | TRBJ2-1 | TRBV28
TGTGCCAGCAGCTTAGACGGGACAGTCTATAATGAAAAACTGTTTTTT | CASSLDGTVYNEKLFF | TRBD1 | NA | TRBJ1-4 | TRBV7-9
TGCAGTGCGAGCGGGGGCCAAAAATCCTACGAGCAGTACTTC | CSASGGQKSYEQYF | TRBD2 | few | TRBJ2-7 | TRBV20-1
TGTGCCAGCAGCCGACTAGTGGGTGAGCAGTTCTTC | CASSRLVGEQFF | NA | few | TRBJ2-1 | TRBV3-1
TGTGCCAGCAGCTTAGAAGGGTGGGGGAGGGCCAAAAATGAGCAGTTCTTC | CASSLEGWGRAKNEQFF | TRBD2 | few | TRBJ2-1 | TRBV11-3
TGTGCCAGCAGATCCTACCGGGGGGGGTCGGGTCAGCCCCAGCATTTT | CASRSYRGGSGQPQHF | NA | NA | TRBJ1-5 | TRBV27
TGTGCCAGCAGCTTCATAAACACTGAAGCTTTCTTT | CASSFINTEAFF | NA | NA | TRBJ1-1 | TRBV13
TGCGCCAGCAGCTTATCAAGACTAGCGGCACAAGAGACCCAGTACTTC | CASSLSRLAAQETQYF | TRBD2 | NA | TRBJ2-5 | TRBV5-1
TGCAGTGCTACCCAGGGTTTTAACTATGGCTACACCTTC | CSATQGFNYGYTF | NA | NA | TRBJ1-2 | TRBV20-1
TGTGCCAGCAGCTTAAGGTTTAGGGGAGATACGCAGTATTTT | CASSLRFRGDTQYF | NA | NA | TRBJ2-3 | TRBV7-2
TGTGCCAGCAGCCTCCGAGGGGATGAGCAGTTCTTC | CASSLRGDEQFF | NA | many | TRBJ2-1 | TRBV7-8
TGCAGCGGCAGAACTAGCACAGATACGCAGTATTTT | CSGRTSTDTQYF | NA | NA | TRBJ2-3 | TRBV29-1
TGTGCCAGCTCACCCCGCCTAGCGGGAGCAGAGACCCAGTACTTC | CASSPRLAGAETQYF | TRBD2 | few | TRBJ2-5 | TRBV18
TGCGCCAGCAGCTTGGCGGCAGACTTTTGGTATGGCTACACCTTC | CASSLAADFWYGYTF | NA | few | TRBJ1-2 | TRBV5-1
TGTGCCAGCAGAAAAAAGTATGAGCAGTTCTTC | CASRKKYEQFF | NA | NA | TRBJ2-1 | TRBV6-5
TGTGCCAGCAGGGACAGTCCCAATCAGCCCCAGCATTTT | CASRDSPNQPQHF | NA | once | TRBJ1-5 | TRBV12-3/TRBV12-4
TGCAGTGCCCGGGGACAGGGGGCGCATGGCTATGGCTACACCTTC | CSARGQGAHGYGYTF | TRBD1 | many | TRBJ1-2 | TRBV20-1
TGTGCCAGCAGCTCGGGACTAGCCACCCGAGAGACCCAGTACTTC | CASSSGLATRETQYF | TRBD2 | NA | TRBJ2-5 | TRBV7-2